These T cell receptor beta chains were read from a single sample in a study of blood T cell repertoires in COVID-19. The repertoire was sequenced with immunoSEQ multiplex PCR; TCRdb's copy has only in-frame clones and lacks some. The data contain about 240,000 clones, approximately 83% of them singletons. The sequenced material came from peripheral blood. All receptors derive from a man aged 30 to 39 who had recovered from COVID-19. Both conserved end residues are part of each CDR3. A D gene is named only where the DNA matches it firmly. For some rows the clone size is stated as once, few or many, or as a class when expanded; others skip it.

clone_size d_call j_call v_call cdr3_aa cdr3_nt
- - TRBJ2-5 TRBV25-1 CASSDPDTETQYF TGTGCCAGCAGTGACCCCGACACAGAGACCCAGTACTTC
- - TRBJ2-7 TRBV11-2 CASSSLSQYYEQYF TGTGCCAGCAGCTCATTATCACAGTACTACGAGCAGTACTTC
- - TRBJ1-2 TRBV6-4 CAWGGAGYGYTF TGTGCCTGGGGGGGGGCTGGCTATGGCTACACCTTC
once - TRBJ1-2 TRBV19 CASRQTGFGYGYTF TGTGCCAGTAGACAAACAGGGTTCGGCTATGGCTACACCTTC
- - TRBJ2-1 TRBV7-2 CASSSGERGGVDEQFF TGTGCCAGCAGCTCTGGAGAGAGGGGGGGCGTGGATGAGCAGTTCTTC
few - TRBJ1-1 TRBV5-4 CASSAIDGTEAFF TGTGCCAGCAGCGCAATTGACGGGACTGAAGCTTTCTTT
- - TRBJ1-5 TRBV3-1/TRBV3-2 CASSQDGDQPQHF TGTGCCAGCAGCCAAGACGGGGATCAGCCCCAGCATTTT
many TRBD1 TRBJ1-3 TRBV5-6 CASSLQGQASGNTIYF TGTGCCAGCAGCTTGCAAGGACAGGCCTCTGGAAACACCATATATTTT
- TRBD1 TRBJ1-1 TRBV28 CASSDRGTEAFF TGTGCCAGCAGCGACAGGGGTACTGAAGCTTTCTTT
- TRBD1 TRBJ1-1 TRBV5-1 CASSLATGGTEAFF TGCGCCAGCAGCTTGGCCACAGGGGGCACTGAAGCTTTCTTT
- TRBD1 TRBJ1-3 TRBV5-5 CASSVTGDAGNTIYF TGTGCCAGCAGCGTTACAGGGGACGCTGGAAACACCATATATTTT
once - TRBJ2-5 TRBV14 CASSQVRDPSQETQYF TGTGCCAGCAGCCAAGTTCGGGATCCGAGTCAAGAGACCCAGTACTTC
many - TRBJ1-2 TRBV20-1 CSVVRAGYTF TGCAGTGTTGTGAGGGCTGGCTACACCTTC
- - TRBJ1-6 TRBV3-1/TRBV3-2 CASSQEPATYNSPLHF TGTGCCAGCAGCCAAGAGCCCGCGACCTATAATTCACCCCTCCACTTT
- - TRBJ1-1 TRBV7-9 CASSWEMNTEAFF TGTGCCAGCAGCTGGGAGATGAACACTGAAGCTTTCTTT
few TRBD2 TRBJ2-1 TRBV20-1 CSASIAGGYNEQFF TGCAGTGCTAGTATAGCGGGGGGCTACAATGAGCAGTTCTTC
- - TRBJ1-4 TRBV4-2 CASSQGQVDELFF TGTGCCAGCAGCCAGGGACAAGTCGATGAACTGTTTTTT
- - TRBJ1-1 TRBV5-4 CASSFGNTEAFF TGTGCCAGCAGCTTCGGGAACACTGAAGCTTTCTTT
- TRBD1 TRBJ1-2 TRBV6-2/TRBV6-3 CASSIQGQGPYGYTF TGTGCCAGCAGTATCCAGGGACAGGGGCCCTATGGCTACACCTTC
- - TRBJ1-4 TRBV29-1 CSVESNEKLFF TGCAGCGTTGAGAGCAATGAAAAACTGTTTTTT
- - TRBJ2-6 TRBV7-9 CASREGGSGANVLTF TGTGCCAGCAGGGAAGGGGGCTCTGGGGCCAACGTCCTGACTTTC
- TRBD1 TRBJ1-1 TRBV25-1 CASSGTGGTEAFF TGTGCCAGCAGTGGCACAGGGGGCACTGAAGCTTTCTTT
- - TRBJ2-2 TRBV19 CASSIGGRRHTGELFF TGTGCCAGTAGTATAGGGGGGCGGAGGCACACCGGGGAGCTGTTTTTT
- - TRBJ2-3 TRBV19 CASSIQERDTQYF TGTGCCAGTAGTATACAGGAACGAGATACGCAGTATTTT
- - TRBJ2-3 TRBV5-1 CASSLTPEPYTQYF TGCGCCAGCAGCTTGACGCCCGAGCCCTATACGCAGTATTTT
- - TRBJ1-5 TRBV19 CASSILGAGQPQHF TGTGCCAGTAGTATATTGGGGGCTGGGCAGCCCCAGCATTTT
- - TRBJ2-7 TRBV12-5 CASGLVLGEQYF TGTGCTAGTGGTTTGGTACTCGGGGAGCAGTACTTC
- TRBD1 TRBJ2-2 TRBV29-1 CSGGTGQDTGELFF TGCAGCGGTGGGACAGGGCAGGACACCGGGGAGCTGTTTTTT
- - TRBJ2-3 TRBV19 CASSIVYADTQYF TGTGCCAGTAGTATAGTCTACGCCGATACGCAGTATTTT
once - TRBJ1-1 TRBV19 CASRTVGGGFMNTEAFF TGTGCCAGTAGGACCGTTGGCGGAGGATTTATGAACACTGAAGCTTTCTTT
once - TRBJ2-7 TRBV5-4 CASSLDGPPYEQYF TGTGCCAGCAGCTTGGACGGTCCACCCTACGAGCAGTACTTC
- - TRBJ2-2 TRBV19 CASSPTTTGHTGELFF TGTGCCAGTAGCCCGACAACGACAGGTCACACCGGGGAGCTGTTTTTT
- TRBD2 TRBJ2-5 TRBV3-1/TRBV3-2 CASSQGLAGGPGETQYF TGTGCCAGCAGCCAGGGACTAGCGGGGGGGCCTGGAGAGACCCAGTACTTC
- - TRBJ2-6 TRBV9 CASSVGTGFHSGANVLTF TGTGCCAGCAGCGTGGGTACAGGATTTCACTCTGGGGCCAACGTCCTGACTTTC
- - TRBJ1-4 TRBV2 CASIQGVNEKLFF TGTGCCAGCATACAGGGAGTTAATGAAAAACTGTTTTTT
- TRBD1 TRBJ1-2 TRBV2 CASKEGAGGNYGYTF TGTGCCAGCAAGGAGGGGGCAGGGGGAAACTATGGCTACACCTTC
- TRBD1 TRBJ1-1 TRBV28 CASSSGQGREAFF TGTGCCAGCAGTAGCGGACAGGGGCGTGAAGCTTTCTTT
- TRBD1 TRBJ2-5 TRBV6-5 CASSYAPGTGEETQYF TGTGCCAGCAGTTACGCGCCCGGGACAGGTGAAGAGACCCAGTACTTC
- TRBD1 TRBJ2-1 TRBV18 CASSTRQGDEQFF TGTGCCAGCTCAACTCGACAGGGTGATGAGCAGTTCTTC
- - TRBJ2-7 TRBV12-3/TRBV12-4 CASSPPRGHEQYF TGTGCCAGCAGCCCCCCGCGGGGTCACGAGCAGTACTTC
- - TRBJ2-3 TRBV5-1 CASKQPASTDTQYF TGCGCCAGCAAACAACCCGCTAGCACAGATACGCAGTATTTT
- - TRBJ2-6 TRBV4-1 CASSQASPFSGANVLTF TGCGCCAGCAGCCAAGCCTCCCCCTTCTCTGGGGCCAACGTCCTGACTTTC
- TRBD1 TRBJ2-3 TRBV3-1/TRBV3-2 CASSQPGQGSGDTQYF TGTGCCAGCAGCCAACCGGGACAGGGCTCAGGAGATACGCAGTATTTT
- TRBD1 TRBJ2-3 TRBV11-2 CASEGQGVPDTQYF TGTGCCAGCGAGGGACAGGGGGTCCCAGATACGCAGTATTTT
- TRBD2 TRBJ2-2 TRBV27 CASRPRGGRSGELFF TGTGCCAGCAGACCGCGGGGGGGCCGGTCCGGGGAGCTGTTTTTT